This is a list of T cell receptor beta chains from one sample in a study of T cells after yellow fever vaccination. TCRdb reanalysed the 5' RACE reads using MiXCR and keeps one entry per CDR3 protein. Of 25,000 to 35,000 distinct CDR3 sequences in the sample, about 4.6% were seen once. Sequences were derived from CD8+ T cells sorted from PBMCs, sampled 5 days after the yellow fever booster vaccination. These TCRs come from a man younger than 40 who received the YFV17D yellow fever vaccine. The CDR3 runs from the conserved cysteine through the conserved F or W. D genes are given only for firm matches. The size field is filled for only some rows; it gives once, few, many or a size class.

j_gene: TRBJ2-6
len: 15
d_gene: -
v_gene: TRBV15
abundance: many
CDR3nt: TGTGCCACCAGCTCCCTGGTCTCTGGGGCCAACGTCCTGACTTTC
CDR3aa: CATSSLVSGANVLTF

j_gene: TRBJ2-7
len: 16
d_gene: TRBD1
v_gene: TRBV5-8
abundance: many
CDR3nt: TGTGCCAGCAGCTCAGCGGGACAGGGGGGCGTATACGAGCAGTACTTC
CDR3aa: CASSSAGQGGVYEQYF

j_gene: TRBJ2-6
len: 18
d_gene: -
v_gene: TRBV7-8
abundance: many
CDR3nt: TGTGCCAGCAGCTTAGTAGTGGGAGGCAACTCTGGGGCCAACGTCCTGACTTTC
CDR3aa: CASSLVVGGNSGANVLTF

j_gene: TRBJ1-1
len: 12
d_gene: -
v_gene: TRBV5-6
abundance: many
CDR3nt: TGTGCCAGCAGCTTGAGGTCCCCTGAAGCTTTCTTT
CDR3aa: CASSLRSPEAFF

j_gene: TRBJ1-1
len: 14
d_gene: TRBD1
v_gene: TRBV29-1
abundance: many
CDR3nt: TGCAGCGTTGGGGACAGGGGGCTGGGCACTGAAGCTTTCTTT
CDR3aa: CSVGDRGLGTEAFF

j_gene: TRBJ2-7
len: 14
d_gene: -
v_gene: TRBV12-3/TRBV12-4
abundance: many
CDR3nt: TGTGCCAGCAGTTTCGGGGGACACTCCTACGAGCAGTACTTC
CDR3aa: CASSFGGHSYEQYF

j_gene: TRBJ2-2
len: 12
d_gene: -
v_gene: TRBV2
abundance: many
CDR3nt: TGTGCCCTCAGACGTGGCACCGGGGAGCTGTTTTTT
CDR3aa: CALRRGTGELFF

j_gene: TRBJ2-2
len: 16
d_gene: -
v_gene: TRBV14
abundance: many
CDR3nt: TGTGCCAGCAGCCAAGCGAGCCAGGGTTACACCGGGGAGCTGTTTTTT
CDR3aa: CASSQASQGYTGELFF

j_gene: TRBJ2-2
len: 14
d_gene: -
v_gene: TRBV7-8
abundance: many
CDR3nt: TGTGCCAGCAGCTACGGGATATCCCCCGGGGAGCTGTTTTTT
CDR3aa: CASSYGISPGELFF

j_gene: TRBJ2-7
len: 13
d_gene: -
v_gene: TRBV19
abundance: -
CDR3nt: TGTGCCATGAGCCTCGGGCTTTCCTACGAGCAGTACTTC
CDR3aa: CAMSLGLSYEQYF

j_gene: TRBJ2-5
len: 16
d_gene: -
v_gene: TRBV29-1
abundance: many
CDR3nt: TGCAGCGGACAGGGTTTTTTTGGCGGGAGCCAAGAGACCCAGTACTTC
CDR3aa: CSGQGFFGGSQETQYF

j_gene: TRBJ2-3
len: 16
d_gene: TRBD2
v_gene: TRBV30
abundance: many
CDR3nt: TGTGCCTGGAGTCTAGGACTAGCGGGAGTGATAGATACGCAGTATTTT
CDR3aa: CAWSLGLAGVIDTQYF

j_gene: TRBJ2-7
len: 14
d_gene: -
v_gene: TRBV9
abundance: many
CDR3nt: TGTGCCAGCAGCTCCAGTGGCAGGGGTGAAGAGCAGTACTTC
CDR3aa: CASSSSGRGEEQYF

j_gene: TRBJ2-1
len: 17
d_gene: TRBD2
v_gene: TRBV29-1
abundance: many
CDR3nt: TGCAGCGTTGAGGCTATAGCGGGAGGGGATTACTACAATGAGCAGTTCTTC
CDR3aa: CSVEAIAGGDYYNEQFF

j_gene: TRBJ2-3
len: 12
d_gene: TRBD2
v_gene: TRBV6-2/TRBV6-3
abundance: medium-sized
CDR3nt: TGTGCCAGCAGGCGGGACTACCATACGCAGTATTTT
CDR3aa: CASRRDYHTQYF

j_gene: TRBJ1-6
len: 16
d_gene: -
v_gene: TRBV4-3
abundance: many
CDR3nt: TGCGCCAGCAGCCAAGATTCGGGGGCTTTGAATTCACCCCTCCACTTT
CDR3aa: CASSQDSGALNSPLHF